This is a list of T cell receptor beta chains from one sample in a study of blood T cell repertoires in COVID-19. Assay: immunoSEQ multiplex PCR; the TCRdb copy retains only in-frame clones and omits some. The data show some 250,000 clones, around 87% seen once. The specimen was peripheral blood. The receptors come from an older woman with active or convalescent COVID-19. Each CDR3 is given with its conserved first and last residue. Fields, in order: D gene, J gene, clone size, V gene, CDR3 DNA, CDR3 protein. A D gene is named only where the DNA matches it firmly. Not all rows give a size; the values are once, few, many and, for expanded clones, a class.

d_call: TRBD1; j_call: TRBJ1-2; clone_size: NA; v_call: TRBV6-5; cdr3_nt: TGTGCCAGCACTACAGGGGGTCCAAGTGGCTACACCTTC; cdr3_aa: CASTTGGPSGYTF
d_call: NA; j_call: TRBJ2-7; clone_size: NA; v_call: TRBV5-1; cdr3_nt: TGCGCCAGCAGCTCCGCGACAGATTATCAGTACTTC; cdr3_aa: CASSSATDYQYF
d_call: NA; j_call: TRBJ1-2; clone_size: NA; v_call: TRBV11-2; cdr3_nt: TGTGCCAGCAGCGCCCACCGGGGGACTAACTATGGCTACACCTTC; cdr3_aa: CASSAHRGTNYGYTF
d_call: TRBD2; j_call: TRBJ2-3; clone_size: NA; v_call: TRBV12-5; cdr3_nt: TGTGCTAGTGGACCGGGACTAGCGGAGAGCACAGATACGCAGTATTTT; cdr3_aa: CASGPGLAESTDTQYF
d_call: NA; j_call: TRBJ2-7; clone_size: NA; v_call: TRBV20-1; cdr3_nt: TGCAGTGTTATAACAGGGAACGAGCAGTACTTC; cdr3_aa: CSVITGNEQYF
d_call: NA; j_call: TRBJ1-5; clone_size: NA; v_call: TRBV18; cdr3_nt: TGTGCCAGCTCACCCACGGAGGGCCCGGGTCAGCCCCAGCATTTT; cdr3_aa: CASSPTEGPGQPQHF
d_call: TRBD1; j_call: TRBJ1-4; clone_size: NA; v_call: TRBV7-9; cdr3_nt: TGTGCCAGCAGCCAGACAGGGTCTACTAATGAAAAACTGTTTTTT; cdr3_aa: CASSQTGSTNEKLFF
d_call: TRBD1; j_call: TRBJ1-1; clone_size: NA; v_call: TRBV3-1/TRBV3-2; cdr3_nt: TGTGCCAGCAGCCCGTCAGGGACAGGCGATTCTGAAGCTTTCTTT; cdr3_aa: CASSPSGTGDSEAFF
d_call: NA; j_call: TRBJ1-6; clone_size: NA; v_call: TRBV6-5; cdr3_nt: TGTGCCAGCAATGGACCCCGGGGGTCACCCCTCCACTTT; cdr3_aa: CASNGPRGSPLHF
d_call: TRBD1; j_call: TRBJ1-2; clone_size: NA; v_call: TRBV7-2; cdr3_nt: TGTGCCAGCAGCTTAAGCCCCCGGGACAGGCGCGGCTACACCTTC; cdr3_aa: CASSLSPRDRRGYTF
d_call: NA; j_call: TRBJ2-7; clone_size: NA; v_call: TRBV11-2; cdr3_nt: TGTGCCAGCAGCCCTCATGGGGCTAGAGTCACCTACGAGCAGTACTTC; cdr3_aa: CASSPHGARVTYEQYF
d_call: NA; j_call: TRBJ1-1; clone_size: NA; v_call: TRBV7-9; cdr3_nt: TGTGCCAGCAGCTTAGGAGAGGTGTCTACTGAAGCTTTCTTT; cdr3_aa: CASSLGEVSTEAFF
d_call: TRBD1; j_call: TRBJ1-4; clone_size: few; v_call: TRBV11-2; cdr3_nt: TGTGCCAGCAGCCCAGCTACAGGGGCGAAACTGTTTTTT; cdr3_aa: CASSPATGAKLFF
d_call: NA; j_call: TRBJ1-2; clone_size: NA; v_call: TRBV4-2; cdr3_nt: TGTGCCAGCAGCCAAGGGGGGGGCAGGATCGGTGGCTACACCTTC; cdr3_aa: CASSQGGGRIGGYTF
d_call: NA; j_call: TRBJ2-2; clone_size: once; v_call: TRBV2; cdr3_nt: TGTGCCAGCATGCTACTAGTAGGCACCGGGGAGCTGTTTTTT; cdr3_aa: CASMLLVGTGELFF
d_call: NA; j_call: TRBJ1-4; clone_size: NA; v_call: TRBV28; cdr3_nt: TGTGCCAGCAGTTTATTCTCTAGGGGTCCGGGTGAAAAACTGTTTTTT; cdr3_aa: CASSLFSRGPGEKLFF
d_call: NA; j_call: TRBJ2-5; clone_size: NA; v_call: TRBV7-6; cdr3_nt: TGTGCCAGCAGCTATAGCCCTGGAGACCAAGAGACCCAGTACTTC; cdr3_aa: CASSYSPGDQETQYF
d_call: NA; j_call: TRBJ2-5; clone_size: NA; v_call: TRBV4-1; cdr3_nt: TGCGCCAGCAGCCTCCAGCAGGGCCAAGAGACCCAGTACTTC; cdr3_aa: CASSLQQGQETQYF
d_call: NA; j_call: TRBJ2-7; clone_size: NA; v_call: TRBV7-2; cdr3_nt: TGTGCCAGCAGCTTTTTAGGGGACTCCTACGAGCAGTACTTC; cdr3_aa: CASSFLGDSYEQYF
d_call: TRBD1; j_call: TRBJ2-2; clone_size: NA; v_call: TRBV5-1; cdr3_nt: TGCGCCAGCAGCCCGCTAGGGGGCCGGGGCACCGGGGAGCTGTTTTTT; cdr3_aa: CASSPLGGRGTGELFF
d_call: TRBD1; j_call: TRBJ1-3; clone_size: NA; v_call: TRBV2; cdr3_nt: TGTGCCAGCAGTTCACAGGGGTACGCTGGAAACACCATATATTTT; cdr3_aa: CASSSQGYAGNTIYF
d_call: NA; j_call: TRBJ1-6; clone_size: NA; v_call: TRBV10-2; cdr3_nt: TGCGCCAGCAGTGCCACAGGGTCGGAGAATTCACCCCTCCACTTT; cdr3_aa: CASSATGSENSPLHF
d_call: NA; j_call: TRBJ2-7; clone_size: NA; v_call: TRBV4-3; cdr3_nt: TGCGCCAGCAGCCAAGCCACAGGTCTGGGGAAGTACTTC; cdr3_aa: CASSQATGLGKYF
d_call: NA; j_call: TRBJ1-5; clone_size: NA; v_call: TRBV6-5; cdr3_nt: TGTGCCAGCAGTTTAACTCGAGGTCAGCCCCAGCATTTT; cdr3_aa: CASSLTRGQPQHF
d_call: TRBD2; j_call: TRBJ2-1; clone_size: NA; v_call: TRBV29-1; cdr3_nt: TGCAGCACCGGGACTAGCTCCTACAATGAGCAGTTCTTC; cdr3_aa: CSTGTSSYNEQFF
d_call: NA; j_call: TRBJ2-7; clone_size: NA; v_call: TRBV7-9; cdr3_nt: TGTGCCAGCAGCTTGTCCAGGGGCCCACACGAGCAGTACTTC; cdr3_aa: CASSLSRGPHEQYF
d_call: NA; j_call: TRBJ1-1; clone_size: NA; v_call: TRBV19; cdr3_nt: TGTGCCAGTAGTATAGGTACAGCTGGTCCTGAAGCTTTCTTT; cdr3_aa: CASSIGTAGPEAFF
d_call: NA; j_call: TRBJ1-1; clone_size: once; v_call: TRBV6-6; cdr3_nt: TGTGCCAGCAGTTACTTGGGGGGGATGAACACTGAAGCTTTCTTT; cdr3_aa: CASSYLGGMNTEAFF
d_call: TRBD2; j_call: TRBJ2-3; clone_size: NA; v_call: TRBV4-3; cdr3_nt: TGCGCCAGCAGCCAGGGACTAGCTAGCACAGATACGCAGTATTTT; cdr3_aa: CASSQGLASTDTQYF
d_call: TRBD2; j_call: TRBJ2-1; clone_size: NA; v_call: TRBV4-1; cdr3_nt: TGCGCCAGCAGCCAGGATAGCGGGGGGGCCTACAATGAGCAGTTCTTC; cdr3_aa: CASSQDSGGAYNEQFF
d_call: NA; j_call: TRBJ1-1; clone_size: few; v_call: TRBV7-9; cdr3_nt: TGTGCCAGCAGCCTAGGGCTGGCTACTGAAGCTTTCTTT; cdr3_aa: CASSLGLATEAFF
d_call: NA; j_call: TRBJ2-7; clone_size: NA; v_call: TRBV5-5; cdr3_nt: TGTGCCAGCAGCTTCCGGGACACCTTCTACGAGCAGTACTTC; cdr3_aa: CASSFRDTFYEQYF
d_call: TRBD1; j_call: TRBJ1-6; clone_size: NA; v_call: TRBV19; cdr3_nt: TGTGCCAGTAGTGCGAGGACAGGGGATTCACCCCTCCACTTT; cdr3_aa: CASSARTGDSPLHF
d_call: TRBD2; j_call: TRBJ2-7; clone_size: once; v_call: TRBV3-1/TRBV3-2; cdr3_nt: TGTGCCAGCAGCCAAGATAGGCTCCTAGCGGGGTATTACGAGCAGTACTTC; cdr3_aa: CASSQDRLLAGYYEQYF
d_call: TRBD2; j_call: TRBJ2-3; clone_size: NA; v_call: TRBV7-2; cdr3_nt: TGTGCCAGCAGCCCTTGGACTAGCGGCACAGATACGCAGTATTTT; cdr3_aa: CASSPWTSGTDTQYF
d_call: NA; j_call: TRBJ1-6; clone_size: NA; v_call: TRBV15; cdr3_nt: TGTGCCACCAGCAGAGGGAGCTCCTATAATTCACCCCTCCACTTT; cdr3_aa: CATSRGSSYNSPLHF
d_call: NA; j_call: TRBJ2-7; clone_size: NA; v_call: TRBV4-3; cdr3_nt: TGCGCCAGCAGCCAGGGCGTCGCAAGCAACGAGCAGTACTTC; cdr3_aa: CASSQGVASNEQYF
d_call: TRBD1; j_call: TRBJ2-2; clone_size: NA; v_call: TRBV29-1; cdr3_nt: TGCAGCGTTGCCGGGACAGGGGTGTCCGGGGAGCTGTTTTTT; cdr3_aa: CSVAGTGVSGELFF
d_call: NA; j_call: TRBJ1-1; clone_size: NA; v_call: TRBV6-5; cdr3_nt: TGTGCCAGCAGTTACCCTCAGGGGACTGAAGCTTTCTTT; cdr3_aa: CASSYPQGTEAFF
d_call: NA; j_call: TRBJ1-5; clone_size: once; v_call: TRBV4-3; cdr3_nt: TGCGCCAGCAGCCAAGACAGATATAGCAATCAGCCCCAGCATTTT; cdr3_aa: CASSQDRYSNQPQHF
d_call: TRBD2; j_call: TRBJ2-1; clone_size: NA; v_call: TRBV5-5; cdr3_nt: TGTGCCAGCAGCTGGGAAATAGCGGGGGCCTCCGAGCAGTTCTTC; cdr3_aa: CASSWEIAGASEQFF